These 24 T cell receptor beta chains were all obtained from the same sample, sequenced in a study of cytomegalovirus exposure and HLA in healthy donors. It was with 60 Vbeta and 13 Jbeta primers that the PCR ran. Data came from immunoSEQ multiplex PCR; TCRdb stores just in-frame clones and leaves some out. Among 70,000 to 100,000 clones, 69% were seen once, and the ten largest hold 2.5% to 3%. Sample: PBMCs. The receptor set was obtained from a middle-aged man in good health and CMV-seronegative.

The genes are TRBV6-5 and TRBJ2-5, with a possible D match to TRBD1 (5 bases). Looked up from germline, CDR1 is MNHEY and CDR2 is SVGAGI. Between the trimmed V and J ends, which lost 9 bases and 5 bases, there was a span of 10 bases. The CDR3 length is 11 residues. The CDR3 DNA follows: TGTGCCAGTCGGACATACGAGACCCAGTACTTC. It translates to CASRTYETQYF.

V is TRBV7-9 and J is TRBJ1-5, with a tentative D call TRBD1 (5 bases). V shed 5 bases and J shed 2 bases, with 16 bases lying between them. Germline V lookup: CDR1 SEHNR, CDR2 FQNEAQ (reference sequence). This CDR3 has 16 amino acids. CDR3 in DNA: TGTGCCAGCAGCCCTCCAGGGTGGGTTGGCAATCAGCCCCAGCATTTT. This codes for CASSPPGWVGNQPQHF.

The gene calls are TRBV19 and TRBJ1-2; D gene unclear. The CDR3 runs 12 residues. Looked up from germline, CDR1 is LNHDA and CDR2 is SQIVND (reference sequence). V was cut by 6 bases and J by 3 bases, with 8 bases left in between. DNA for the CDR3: TGTGCCAGTAGCCAGGACTACTATGGCTACACCTTC. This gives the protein CASSQDYYGYTF.

Here the CDR3 reads CASSLAFSGGAEAGELFF. DNA for the CDR3: TGTGCCAGCAGCTTGGCCTTCAGCGGGGGGGCCGAGGCCGGGGAGCTGTTTTTT. This chain connects TRBV5-6 to TRBJ2-2; 10 bases map to TRBD2. Germline V gene sequence: CDR1 SGHDT, CDR2 YYEEEE. V lost 0 bases to trimming and J lost 6 bases; unmatched junction nucleotides: 11. This CDR3 has 18 amino acids.

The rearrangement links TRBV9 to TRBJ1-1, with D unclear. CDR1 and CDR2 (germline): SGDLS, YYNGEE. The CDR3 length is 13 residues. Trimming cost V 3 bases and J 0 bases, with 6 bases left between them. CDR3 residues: CASSDGMNTEAFF. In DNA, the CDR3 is TGTGCCAGCAGCGACGGGATGAACACTGAAGCTTTCTTT.

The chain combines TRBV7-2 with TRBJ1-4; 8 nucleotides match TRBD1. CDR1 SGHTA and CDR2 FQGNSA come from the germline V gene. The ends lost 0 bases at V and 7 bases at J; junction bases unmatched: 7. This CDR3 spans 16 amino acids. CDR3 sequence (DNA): TGTGCCAGCAGCTTAGCGCTTGACAGGGGCGGTGAAAAACTGTTTTTT. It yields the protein CASSLALDRGGEKLFF.

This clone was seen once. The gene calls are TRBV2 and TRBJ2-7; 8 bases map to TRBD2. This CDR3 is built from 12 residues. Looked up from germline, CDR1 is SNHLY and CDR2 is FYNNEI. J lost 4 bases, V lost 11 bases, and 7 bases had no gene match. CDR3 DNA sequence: TGTGCCGCCGGCAAGCGGGAGTACGAGCAGTACGTC. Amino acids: CAAGKREYEQYV.

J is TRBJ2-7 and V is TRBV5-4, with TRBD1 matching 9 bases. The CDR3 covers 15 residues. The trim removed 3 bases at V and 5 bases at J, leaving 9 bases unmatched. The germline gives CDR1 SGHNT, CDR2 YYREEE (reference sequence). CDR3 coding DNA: TGTGCCAGCAGCTATCGACAGGGGGAAGGACACGAGCAGTACTTC. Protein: CASSYRQGEGHEQYF.

The CDR3 nucleotides are TGCGCCAGCAGCCATGGTCTACTAGCGGAGAACACCGGGGAGCTGTTTTTT. This codes for CASSHGLLAENTGELFF. The chain recombines TRBV4-3 with TRBJ2-2; 8 bases match TRBD2. Germline V gives CDR1 LGHNA, CDR2 YSLEER. Losses at the gene ends were 3 bases for V and 1 base for J; bases not matched to a gene: 7. The CDR3 length is 17 residues.

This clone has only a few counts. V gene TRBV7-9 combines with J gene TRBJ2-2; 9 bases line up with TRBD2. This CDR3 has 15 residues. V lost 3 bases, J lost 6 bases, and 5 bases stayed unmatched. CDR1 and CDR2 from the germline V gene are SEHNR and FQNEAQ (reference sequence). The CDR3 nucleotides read TGTGCCAGCAGCTTCCTTAGCGGGAGTGCCGGGGAGCTGTTTTTT. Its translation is CASSFLSGSAGELFF.

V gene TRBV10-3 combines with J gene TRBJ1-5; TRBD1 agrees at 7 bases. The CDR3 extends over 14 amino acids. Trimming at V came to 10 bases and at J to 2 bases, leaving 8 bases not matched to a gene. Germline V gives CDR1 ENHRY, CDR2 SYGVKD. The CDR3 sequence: CATEQGTGNQPQHF. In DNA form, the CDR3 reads TGTGCCACCGAACAGGGGACGGGCAATCAGCCCCAGCATTTT.

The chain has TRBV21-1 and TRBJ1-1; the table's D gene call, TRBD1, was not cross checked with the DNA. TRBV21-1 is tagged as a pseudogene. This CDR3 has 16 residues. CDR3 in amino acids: CASSIYTPGQGYEAFF. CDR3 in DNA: TGTGCCAGCAGCATATATACGCCGGGACAGGGCTATGAAGCTTTCTTT.

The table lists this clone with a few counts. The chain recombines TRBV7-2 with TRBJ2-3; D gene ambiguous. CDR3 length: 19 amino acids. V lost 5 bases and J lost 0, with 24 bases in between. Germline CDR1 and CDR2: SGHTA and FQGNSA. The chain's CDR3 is CASSPTAISRLSSTDTQYF. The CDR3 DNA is TGTGCCAGCAGCCCAACGGCAATATCCAGGTTATCTAGCACAGATACGCAGTATTTT.

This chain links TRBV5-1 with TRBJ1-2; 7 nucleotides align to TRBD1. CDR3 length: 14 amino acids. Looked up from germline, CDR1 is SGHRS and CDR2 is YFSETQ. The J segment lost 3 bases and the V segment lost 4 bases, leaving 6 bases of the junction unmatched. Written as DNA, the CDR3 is TGCGCCAGCAGCACCGACGGGACAGACTATGGCTACACCTTC. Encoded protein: CASSTDGTDYGYTF.

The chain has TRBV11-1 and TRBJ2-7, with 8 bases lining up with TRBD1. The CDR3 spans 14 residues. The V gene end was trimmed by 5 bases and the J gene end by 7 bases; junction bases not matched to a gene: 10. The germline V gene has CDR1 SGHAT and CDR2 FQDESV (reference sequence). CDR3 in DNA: TGTGCCAGCAGCGCCCGACAGGGGTTGGGGGAGCAGTACTTC. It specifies CASSARQGLGEQYF.

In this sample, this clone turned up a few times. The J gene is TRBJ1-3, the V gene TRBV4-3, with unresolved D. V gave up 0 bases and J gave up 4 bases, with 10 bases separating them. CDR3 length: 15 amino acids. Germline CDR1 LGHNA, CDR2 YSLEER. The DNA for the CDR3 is TGCGCCAGCAGCCAAGACCTTTGGGCCGGAAACACCATATATTTT. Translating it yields CASSQDLWAGNTIYF.

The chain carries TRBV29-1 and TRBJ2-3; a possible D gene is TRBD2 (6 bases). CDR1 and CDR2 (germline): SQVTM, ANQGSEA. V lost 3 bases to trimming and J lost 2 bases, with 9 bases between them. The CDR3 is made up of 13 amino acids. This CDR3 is CSVERDHTDTQYF. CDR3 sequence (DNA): TGCAGCGTTGAGCGGGACCACACAGATACGCAGTATTTT.

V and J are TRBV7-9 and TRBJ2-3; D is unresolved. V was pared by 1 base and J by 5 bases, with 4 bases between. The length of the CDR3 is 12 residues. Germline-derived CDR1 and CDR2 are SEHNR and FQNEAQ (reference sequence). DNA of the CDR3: TGTGCCAGCAGCTTAGGACTAGATACGCAGTATTTT. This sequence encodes CASSLGLDTQYF.

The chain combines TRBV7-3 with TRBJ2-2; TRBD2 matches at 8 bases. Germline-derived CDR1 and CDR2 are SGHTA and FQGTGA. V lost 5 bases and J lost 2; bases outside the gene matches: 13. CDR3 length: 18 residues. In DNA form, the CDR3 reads TGTGCCAGCAGCCTCCGCCTCGCTAGCGGGCTTAACACCGGGGAGCTGTTTTTT. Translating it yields CASSLRLASGLNTGELFF.

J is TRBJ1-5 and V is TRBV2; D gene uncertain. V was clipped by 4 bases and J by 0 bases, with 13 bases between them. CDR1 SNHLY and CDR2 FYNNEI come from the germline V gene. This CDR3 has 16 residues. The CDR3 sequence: CASSVAGPYSNQPQHF. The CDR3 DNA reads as TGTGCCAGCAGTGTGGCAGGCCCTTATAGCAATCAGCCCCAGCATTTT.

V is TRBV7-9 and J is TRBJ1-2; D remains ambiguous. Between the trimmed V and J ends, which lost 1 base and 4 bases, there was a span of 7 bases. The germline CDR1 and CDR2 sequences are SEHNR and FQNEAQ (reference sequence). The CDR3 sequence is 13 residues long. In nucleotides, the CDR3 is TGTGCCAGCAGCTTAGGGGAGGGCTATGGCTACACCTTC. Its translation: CASSLGEGYGYTF.

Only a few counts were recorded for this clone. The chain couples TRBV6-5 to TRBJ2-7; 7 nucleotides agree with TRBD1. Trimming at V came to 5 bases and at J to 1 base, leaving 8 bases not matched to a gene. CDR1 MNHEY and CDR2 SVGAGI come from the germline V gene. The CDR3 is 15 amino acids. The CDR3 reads CASSAPDRVSYEQYF. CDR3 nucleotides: TGTGCCAGCAGTGCACCCGACAGGGTTTCCTACGAGCAGTACTTC.

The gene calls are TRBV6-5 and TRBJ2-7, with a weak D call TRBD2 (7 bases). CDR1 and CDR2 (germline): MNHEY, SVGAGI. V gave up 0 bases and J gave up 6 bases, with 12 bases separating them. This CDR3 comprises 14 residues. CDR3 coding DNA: TGTGCCAGCAGTTACTCCGGGGGGCTCGGCGAGCAGTACTTC. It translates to CASSYSGGLGEQYF.

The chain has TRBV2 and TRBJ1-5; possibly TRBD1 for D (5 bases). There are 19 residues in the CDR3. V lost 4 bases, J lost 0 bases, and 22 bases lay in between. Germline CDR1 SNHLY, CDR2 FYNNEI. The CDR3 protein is CASSVRRAGPIYSNQPQHF. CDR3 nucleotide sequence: TGTGCCAGCAGTGTCCGGAGGGCAGGGCCGATCTATAGCAATCAGCCCCAGCATTTT.